This TCR beta chain was observed in a study of beta chain features in type 1 diabetes. This clone was recorded a few times. Sequencing targeted expressed TCRB transcripts, as all isolated RNA had been reverse transcribed. TCRdb's table, derived via immunoSEQ multiplex PCR, lists solely in-frame clones and lacks some. Of roughly 500,000 clones listed, approximately 10% are singletons. CDR1 is SGHTA and CDR2 is FQGNSA in the germline V gene. Trimming pared 1 base from V and 5 bases from J, leaving 14 bases between. This CDR3 region has 15 residues. The source material was naive CD4+ T cells from blood. The J gene is TRBJ2-5, the V gene TRBV7-2; the D is unclear. The receptor was derived from a woman aged 18 to 35 in good health. CDR3 residues: CASSLVVGSRETQYF. The CDR3 coding sequence is TGTGCCAGCAGCTTAGTAGTAGGTTCGAGGGAGACCCAGTACTTC.